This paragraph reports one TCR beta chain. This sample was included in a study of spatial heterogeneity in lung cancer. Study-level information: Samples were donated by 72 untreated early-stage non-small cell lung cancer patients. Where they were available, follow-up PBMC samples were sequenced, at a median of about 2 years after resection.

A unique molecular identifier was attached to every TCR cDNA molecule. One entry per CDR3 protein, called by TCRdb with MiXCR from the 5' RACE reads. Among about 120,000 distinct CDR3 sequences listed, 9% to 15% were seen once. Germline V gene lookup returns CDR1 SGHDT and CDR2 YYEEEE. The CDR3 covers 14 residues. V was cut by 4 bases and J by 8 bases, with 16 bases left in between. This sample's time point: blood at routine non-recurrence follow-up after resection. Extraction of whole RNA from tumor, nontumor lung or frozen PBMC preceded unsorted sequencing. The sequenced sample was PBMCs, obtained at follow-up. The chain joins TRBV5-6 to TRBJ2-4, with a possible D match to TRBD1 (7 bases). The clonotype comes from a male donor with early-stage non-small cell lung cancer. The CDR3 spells CASSLGGGRDIQYF. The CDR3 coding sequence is TGTGCCAGCAGCCTCGGAGGGGGCAGGGACATTCAGTACTTC.